The 27 T cell receptor beta chains in this list originate from one sample, sequenced in a study of beta chain features in type 1 diabetes. The isolated RNA, all of it, was reverse transcribed, so expressed TCRB transcripts were what got sequenced. Sequencing used immunoSEQ multiplex PCR; TCRdb keeps in-frame clones, though not all of them. The profile shows over 200,000 clones, 11% of them singletons. Their cognate antigens are unknown. General study points: When Type 1 diabetes patients were examined, their TCRB CDR3s proved moderately but significantly shorter in all four CD4+ subsets.

The material sequenced was naive CD4+ T cells from blood. The receptors stem from a man aged 25 to 40 with type 1 diabetes.

This clone showed up just a few times. The chain employs TRBV2 and TRBJ2-5; 10 positions match TRBD2. Germline assignment: CDR1 SNHLY and CDR2 FYNNEI. CDR3 size: 14 residues. Germline trimming cut 3 bases from V and 4 bases from J; bases unmatched to any gene: 2. This CDR3 reads CASSDLAGAETQYF. In DNA, the CDR3 is TGTGCCAGCAGTGATCTAGCGGGGGCAGAGACCCAGTACTTC.

The chain couples TRBV4-2 to TRBJ2-1, with 7 bases that match TRBD2. The V gene's germline CDR1 is LGHNA and CDR2 YNFKEQ. V lost 3 bases and J lost 10; bases outside the gene matches: 3. The CDR3 runs 12 residues. CDR3 DNA: TGTGCCAGCAGCCACCCGCGGGGGGAGCAGTTCTTC. It encodes CASSHPRGEQFF.

The chain is built from TRBV5-6 and TRBJ1-2, with a tentative D call TRBD1 (6 bases). The CDR3 extends over 14 amino acids. Germline V lookup: CDR1 SGHDT, CDR2 YYEEEE. Trimming took 0 bases from V and 4 from J, leaving 10 bases between them. The CDR3 nucleotides read TGTGCCAGCAGCTTGGACAGGGTGAGCTATGGCTACACCTTC. Protein sequence: CASSLDRVSYGYTF.

A few counts support this clone. This chain links TRBV4-3 with TRBJ1-4; D gene uncertain. The germline gives CDR1 LGHNA, CDR2 YSLEER. V gave up 2 bases and J gave up 0 bases, with 7 bases separating them. The CDR3 totals 15 residues. The CDR3 protein is CASSQSIATNEKLFF. CDR3 nucleotides: TGCGCCAGCAGCCAAAGTATAGCAACTAATGAAAAACTGTTTTTT.

The chain couples TRBV11-2 to TRBJ2-2, with a possible D match to TRBD1 (6 bases). The CDR3 loop spans 16 amino acids. V was cut by 6 bases and J by 7 bases, with 21 bases left in between. Germline V gene lookup returns CDR1 SGHAT and CDR2 FQNNGV. CDR3 in amino acids: CASRRPGKGVDGELFF. The CDR3 coding sequence is TGTGCCAGCAGGAGGCCCGGCAAGGGGGTAGACGGGGAGCTGTTTTTT.

This chain joins TRBV5-1 and TRBJ1-1; 9 bases are a match to TRBD1. Germline CDR1 is SGHRS and CDR2 is YFSETQ. V lost 4 bases, J lost 4 bases, and 5 bases stayed unmatched. The CDR3 spans 14 residues. CDR3 loop: CASSLTGGITEAFF. CDR3 coding DNA: TGCGCCAGCAGCCTAACAGGGGGCATCACTGAAGCTTTCTTT.

This clone has only a few counts. The V gene is TRBV19, the J gene TRBJ2-5; 10 bases are shared with TRBD2. CDR1 and CDR2 (germline): LNHDA, SQIVND (reference sequence). V gave up 8 bases and J gave up 4 bases; unmatched junction bases: 4. The CDR3 contains 13 residues. The CDR3 sequence: CASGAGGGETQYF. Here the CDR3 DNA reads TGTGCCAGTGGAGCGGGGGGGGGAGAGACCCAGTACTTC.

The CDR3 spells CASSPGGGGANVLTF. The CDR3 coding sequence is TGTGCCAGCAGCCCCGGGGGGGGTGGGGCCAACGTCCTGACTTTC. This chain connects TRBV2 to TRBJ2-6, with 8 bases lining up with TRBD2. The germline V gene has CDR1 SNHLY and CDR2 FYNNEI. The J segment lost 3 bases and the V segment lost 6 bases, leaving 4 bases of the junction unmatched. The CDR3 totals 15 residues.

The sample holds a few counts of this clone. J is TRBJ2-7 and V is TRBV27, with 10 bases identical to TRBD1. Trimming took 6 bases from V and 3 from J; bases not matched to a gene: 2. The CDR3 length is 13 residues. Germline lookup yields CDR1 MNHEY and CDR2 SMNVEV (reference sequence). CDR3 region: CASRRTGGYEQYF. Written as DNA, the CDR3 is TGTGCCAGCAGGAGGACAGGGGGCTACGAGCAGTACTTC.

This clone was observed once. The chain links TRBV30 to TRBJ1-6, with 8 nucleotides matching TRBD1. Germline V CDR1 and CDR2: GTSNPN, SVGIG (reference sequence). V lost 4 bases to trimming and J lost 9 bases; unmatched junction nucleotides: 5. The CDR3 is made up of 13 amino acids. The CDR3 sequence is CAWTGGFGSPLHF. CDR3 nucleotides: TGTGCCTGGACAGGGGGCTTTGGTTCACCCCTCCACTTT.

This chain connects TRBV30 to TRBJ2-4; maybe TRBD2 (5 bases). The CDR3 is made up of 16 amino acids. Germline CDR1 is GTSNPN and CDR2 is SVGIG (reference sequence). V dropped 2 bases and J dropped 5 bases, with 19 bases sitting between them. The CDR3 spells CAWSPRVKRSQNIQYF. In DNA, the CDR3 is TGTGCCTGGAGTCCGCGGGTAAAGCGTAGCCAAAACATTCAGTACTTC.

This clone was seen a handful of times. The CDR3 DNA reads as TGTGCCAGCAGGCCTACAGGGTCCCACGAGCAGTACTTC. Its translation is CASRPTGSHEQYF. This chain joins TRBV11-2 and TRBJ2-7; a possible D gene is TRBD1 (6 bases). V was shortened by 6 bases and J by 5 bases, with 14 bases between the two germline ends. CDR1 SGHAT and CDR2 FQNNGV come from the germline V gene. CDR3 size: 13 residues.

This chain connects TRBV4-1 to TRBJ1-3; D uncertain. This CDR3 has 14 amino acids. Germline-derived CDR1 and CDR2 are MGHRA and YSYEKL. Trimming removed 0 bases from V and 4 bases from J, with 7 bases in between. The CDR3, as DNA: TGCGCCAGCAGCCAAGAGAGCCTCGGAAACACCATATATTTT. Its translation: CASSQESLGNTIYF.

The CDR3 loop reads CASSYRRGGSNTGELFF. The CDR3 DNA is TGTGCCAGCAGTTACCGGCGCGGGGGTTCGAACACCGGGGAGCTGTTTTTT. The chain recombines TRBV6-7 with TRBJ2-2, with TRBD2 matching 7 bases. TRBV6-7 is an open reading frame whose function is uncertain. V shed 2 bases, J shed 0 bases, and the junction held 6 bases outside the gene matches. There are 17 residues in the CDR3.

This chain uses TRBV11-2 with TRBJ2-7; TRBD2 matches 7 bases. V shed 6 bases, J shed 0 bases, and the junction held 8 bases outside the gene matches. The germline CDR1 and CDR2 sequences are SGHAT and FQNNGV. The CDR3 contains 15 residues. Here the CDR3 reads CASRRGGTSSYEQYF. The CDR3 DNA is TGTGCCAGCAGGAGGGGAGGGACCAGCTCCTACGAGCAGTACTTC.

This chain joins TRBV18 and TRBJ1-1, with 7 bases fitting TRBD1. The CDR3 runs to 14 residues. CDR1 KGHSH and CDR2 LQKENI come from the germline V gene. Trimming took 6 bases from V and 1 from J; bases not matched to a gene: 5. CDR3: CASSLWTGNTEAFF. For the CDR3, the DNA is TGTGCCAGCTCCCTGTGGACAGGGAACACTGAAGCTTTCTTT.

This clone was observed a few times. The chain recombines TRBV4-2 with TRBJ1-5; D unresolved. Trimming took 0 bases from V and 5 from J, leaving 5 bases between them. Germline V gives CDR1 LGHNA, CDR2 YNFKEQ. The CDR3 spans 13 residues. CDR3 residues: CASSQDLDQPQHF. The DNA for the CDR3 is TGTGCCAGCAGCCAAGATCTCGATCAGCCCCAGCATTTT.

The chain recombines TRBV7-3 with TRBJ1-2; a possible D gene is TRBD1 (5 bases). CDR1 SGHTA and CDR2 FQGTGA come from the germline V gene. The V end was cut by 1 base, the J end by 9 bases, with 18 bases between. The CDR3 has 15 residues. Here the CDR3 reads CASSLIQGSPESYTF. CDR3 DNA sequence: TGTGCCAGCAGCTTAATCCAGGGCTCGCCCGAGAGCTACACCTTC.

The chain employs TRBV7-9 and TRBJ2-7, with D maybe TRBD1 (6 bases). Germline values: CDR1 SEHNR, CDR2 FQNEAQ (reference sequence). V lost 5 bases to trimming and J lost 2 bases, with 19 bases between them. This CDR3 has 16 amino acids. CDR3 amino acids: CASSPRRSRGPYEQYF. The DNA of the CDR3 is TGTGCCAGCAGCCCCCGCAGGTCCAGGGGACCCTACGAGCAGTACTTC.

This clone occurred a few times. The V and J genes are TRBV30 and TRBJ2-5, with D possibly matching TRBD1 (5 bases). The ends were cut back, 1 base at V and 3 bases at J, with 9 bases in the middle. This CDR3 comprises 13 residues. Germline lookup yields CDR1 GTSNPN and CDR2 SVGIG (reference sequence). CDR3 DNA sequence: TGTGCCTGGAGTGCAGGGCTAAAAGAGACCCAGTACTTC. It yields the protein CAWSAGLKETQYF.

Of note for this clone: One junction end does not reproduce the germline sequence, and a read error may be involved. The gene calls are TRBV18 and TRBJ1-1, with D hard to call. In germline, CDR1 is KGHSH, CDR2 LQKENI. The CDR3 length is 12 residues. The CDR3 sequence: CASSSPTLEAFF. In DNA, the CDR3 is TGTGCCAGCTCATCACCGACACTCGAAGCTTTCTTT.

This rearrangement joins TRBV25-1 to TRBJ2-3, with 7 nucleotides matching TRBD1. Germline-derived CDR1 and CDR2 are MGHDK and SYGVNS. V trimming: 3 bases; J trimming: 4 bases; junction bases outside the gene matches: 4. The CDR3 is 14 residues long. CDR3 nucleotides: TGTGCCAGCAGTGACGGGCAGGGGGCAGATACGCAGTATTTT. This sequence encodes CASSDGQGADTQYF.

V gene TRBV25-1 combines with J gene TRBJ1-2; 9 nucleotides match TRBD1. This CDR3 has 13 residues. Germline V gives CDR1 MGHDK, CDR2 SYGVNS. The trim removed 7 bases at V and 6 bases at J, leaving 6 bases unmatched. The CDR3 here is CASKGQGPHGYTF. CDR3 DNA sequence: TGTGCCAGCAAGGGACAGGGCCCCCATGGCTACACCTTC.

The V gene is TRBV7-9, the J gene TRBJ1-2, with 8 bases fitting TRBD1. In germline, CDR1 is SEHNR, CDR2 FQNEAQ (reference sequence). There are 14 residues in the CDR3. The V and J ends lost 8 bases and 8 bases, in that order; junction bases with no gene match: 13. CDR3 coding DNA: TGTGCCAGCTTGGCAGGGGGCTTTGACGAGGGCTACACCTTC. Its protein is CASLAGGFDEGYTF.

This clone was picked up a small number of times. The rearrangement uses TRBV5-4 and TRBJ1-1; possibly TRBD1 for D (6 bases). The CDR3 is 16 amino acids. V was pared by 1 base and J by 1 base, with 14 bases between. The germline V gene encodes CDR1 SGHNT and CDR2 YYREEE (reference sequence). CDR3 region: CASSLPHRQANTEAFF. The CDR3 bases are TGTGCCAGCAGCTTGCCGCACAGACAGGCGAACACTGAAGCTTTCTTT.

The chain joins TRBV9 to TRBJ2-3, with a tentative D call TRBD2 (6 bases). Germline CDR1 is SGDLS and CDR2 is YYNGEE. The CDR3 totals 14 residues. V lost 2 bases and J 2 bases, leaving 9 bases between the germline ends. CDR3 nucleotide sequence: TGTGCCAGCAGCGTGGCGGGGATCACAGATACGCAGTATTTT. Protein product: CASSVAGITDTQYF.

This clone was seen more than once but under ten times. The rearrangement joins TRBV18 to TRBJ2-5, with unresolved D. The V end was cut by 1 base, the J end by 5 bases, with 5 bases between. CDR3 length: 12 amino acids. The V gene's germline CDR1 is KGHSH and CDR2 LQKENI. DNA for the CDR3: TGTGCCAGCTCACCACTCCCTGAGACCCAGTACTTC. Translated: CASSPLPETQYF.